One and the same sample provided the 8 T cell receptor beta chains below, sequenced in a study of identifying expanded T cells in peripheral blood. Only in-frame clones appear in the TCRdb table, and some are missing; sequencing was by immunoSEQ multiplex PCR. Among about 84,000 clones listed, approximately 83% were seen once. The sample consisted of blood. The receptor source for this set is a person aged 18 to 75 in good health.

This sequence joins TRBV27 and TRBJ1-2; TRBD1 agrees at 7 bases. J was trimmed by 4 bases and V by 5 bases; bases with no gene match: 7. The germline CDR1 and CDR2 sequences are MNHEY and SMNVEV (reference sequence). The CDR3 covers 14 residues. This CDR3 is CASSQGQRSYGYTF. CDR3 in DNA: TGTGCCAGCAGTCAGGGACAGAGATCCTATGGCTACACCTTC.

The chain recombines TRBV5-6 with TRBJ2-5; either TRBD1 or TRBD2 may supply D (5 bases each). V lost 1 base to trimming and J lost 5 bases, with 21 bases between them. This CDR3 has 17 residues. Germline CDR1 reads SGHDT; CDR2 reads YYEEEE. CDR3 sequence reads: CASSLLLGSGWGETQYF. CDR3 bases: TGTGCCAGCAGCTTGCTCCTCGGATCGGGATGGGGGGAGACCCAGTACTTC.

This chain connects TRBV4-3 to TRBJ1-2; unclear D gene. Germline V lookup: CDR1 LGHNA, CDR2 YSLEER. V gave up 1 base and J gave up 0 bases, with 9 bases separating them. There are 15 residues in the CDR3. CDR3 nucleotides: TGCGCCAGCAGCCAAGTTTTCACTACTAACTATGGCTACACCTTC. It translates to CASSQVFTTNYGYTF.

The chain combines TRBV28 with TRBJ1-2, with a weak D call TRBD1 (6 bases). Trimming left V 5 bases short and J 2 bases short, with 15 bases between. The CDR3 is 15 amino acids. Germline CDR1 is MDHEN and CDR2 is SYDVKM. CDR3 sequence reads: CASSPRTARNYGYTF. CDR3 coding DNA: TGTGCCAGCAGTCCCCGGACAGCTAGGAACTATGGCTACACCTTC.

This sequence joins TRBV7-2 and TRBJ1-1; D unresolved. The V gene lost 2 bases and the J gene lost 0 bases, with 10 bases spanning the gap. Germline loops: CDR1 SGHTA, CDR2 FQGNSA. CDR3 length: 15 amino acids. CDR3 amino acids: CASSLSIGVNTEAFF. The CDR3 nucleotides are TGTGCCAGCAGCTTATCCATTGGGGTGAACACTGAAGCTTTCTTT.

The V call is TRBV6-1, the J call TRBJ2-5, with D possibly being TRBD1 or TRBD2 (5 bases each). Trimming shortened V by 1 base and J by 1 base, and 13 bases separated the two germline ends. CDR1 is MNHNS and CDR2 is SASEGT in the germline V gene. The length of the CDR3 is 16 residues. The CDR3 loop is CASSEVLWGSQETQYF. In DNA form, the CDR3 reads TGTGCCAGCAGTGAAGTATTGTGGGGGTCCCAAGAGACCCAGTACTTC.

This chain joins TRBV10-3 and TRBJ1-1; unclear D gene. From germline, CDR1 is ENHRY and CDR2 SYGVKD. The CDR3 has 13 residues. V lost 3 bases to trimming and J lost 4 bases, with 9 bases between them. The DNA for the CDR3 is TGTGCCATCAGTGACTCTGCCCGCACTGAAGCTTTCTTT. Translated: CAISDSARTEAFF.

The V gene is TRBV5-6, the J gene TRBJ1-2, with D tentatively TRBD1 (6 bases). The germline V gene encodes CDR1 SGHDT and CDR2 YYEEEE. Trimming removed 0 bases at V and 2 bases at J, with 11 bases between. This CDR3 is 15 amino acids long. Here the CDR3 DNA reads TGTGCCAGCAGCTTGGCTGGGGGCTCCAACTATGGCTACACCTTC. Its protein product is CASSLAGGSNYGYTF.